What follows is one T cell receptor beta chain and its context. Its target is not known. The sample originates from a study of T cell responses to AZD1222 COVID-19 vaccine. Study-wide points: Nearly half of unique spike-specific TCRs reportedly avoided B.1.351 and B.1.1.7 mutated regions. Recipients of two AZD1222 doses showed rising Spike-specific TCR breadth and depth. Possibly, clonal diversity was underestimated; donors were largely white British and included more females.

Pooled samples include second doses given at about 4 or 12 weeks. Measured with immunoSEQ multiplex PCR; TCRdb has only the in-frame clones, and not every one. Of approximately 150,000 clones detected, just over 90% appear once; the ten largest clones hold 1.9%. This CDR3 has 13 residues. Germline assignment: CDR1 ENHRY and CDR2 SYGVKD. V shed 4 bases, J shed 6 bases, and the junction held 3 bases outside the gene matches. The sequencing used peripheral blood, collected 28 days after the second AZD1222 dose. The sequence derives from an adult who received the AZD1222 COVID-19 vaccine. The rearrangement links TRBV10-3 to TRBJ2-1, with 7 bases lining up with TRBD1. The CDR3 protein is CAISGGQSNEQFF. In nucleotides, the CDR3 is TGTGCCATCAGTGGGGGACAGTCCAATGAGCAGTTCTTC.